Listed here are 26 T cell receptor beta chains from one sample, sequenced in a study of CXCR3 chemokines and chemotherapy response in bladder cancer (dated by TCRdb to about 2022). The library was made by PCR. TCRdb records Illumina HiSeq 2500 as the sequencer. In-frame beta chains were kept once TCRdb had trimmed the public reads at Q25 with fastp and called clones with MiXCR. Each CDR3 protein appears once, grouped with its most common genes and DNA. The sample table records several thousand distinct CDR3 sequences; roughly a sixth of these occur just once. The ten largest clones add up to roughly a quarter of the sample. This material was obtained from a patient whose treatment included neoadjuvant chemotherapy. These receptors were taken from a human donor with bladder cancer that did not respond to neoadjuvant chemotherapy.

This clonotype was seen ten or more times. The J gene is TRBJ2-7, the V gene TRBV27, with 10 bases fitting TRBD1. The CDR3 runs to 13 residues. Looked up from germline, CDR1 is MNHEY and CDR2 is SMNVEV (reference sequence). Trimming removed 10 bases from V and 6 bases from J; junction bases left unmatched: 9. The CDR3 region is CANPGQGKSEQYF. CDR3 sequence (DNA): TGTGCCAACCCGGGACAGGGGAAAAGCGAGCAGTACTTC.

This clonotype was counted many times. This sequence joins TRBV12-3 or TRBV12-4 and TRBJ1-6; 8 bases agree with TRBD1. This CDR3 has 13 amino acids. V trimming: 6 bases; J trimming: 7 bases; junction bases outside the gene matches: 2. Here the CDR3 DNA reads TGTGCCAGCAGCCGGACAGGGAATTCACCCCTCCACTTT. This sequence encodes CASSRTGNSPLHF.

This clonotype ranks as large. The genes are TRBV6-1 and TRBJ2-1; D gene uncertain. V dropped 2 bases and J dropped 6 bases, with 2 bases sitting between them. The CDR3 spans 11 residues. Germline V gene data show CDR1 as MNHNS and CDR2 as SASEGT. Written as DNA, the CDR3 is TGTGCCAGCAGTGAACCCAATGAGCAGTTCTTC. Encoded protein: CASSEPNEQFF.

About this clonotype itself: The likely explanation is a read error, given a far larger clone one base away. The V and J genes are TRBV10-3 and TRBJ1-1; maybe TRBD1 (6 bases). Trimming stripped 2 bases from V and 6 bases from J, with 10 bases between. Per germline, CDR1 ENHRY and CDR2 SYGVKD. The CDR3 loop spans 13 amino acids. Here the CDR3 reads CAISERGVAEAFF. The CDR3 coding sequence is TGTGCCATCAGTGAGAGGGGGGTTGCTGAAGCTTTCTTT.

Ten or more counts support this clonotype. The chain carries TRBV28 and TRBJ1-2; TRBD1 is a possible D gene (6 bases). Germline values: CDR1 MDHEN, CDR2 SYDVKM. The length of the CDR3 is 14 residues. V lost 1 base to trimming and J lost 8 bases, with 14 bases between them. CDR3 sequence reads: CASSLFVRGGGYTF. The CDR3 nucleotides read TGTGCCAGCAGTTTATTTGTCAGGGGCGGGGGCTACACCTTC.

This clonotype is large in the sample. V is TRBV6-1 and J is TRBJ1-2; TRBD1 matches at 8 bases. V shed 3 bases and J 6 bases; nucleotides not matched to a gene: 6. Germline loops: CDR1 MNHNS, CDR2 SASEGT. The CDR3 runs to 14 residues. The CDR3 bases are TGTGCCAGCAGTGAGCGGACAGGGAAGGATGGCTACACCTTC. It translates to CASSERTGKDGYTF.

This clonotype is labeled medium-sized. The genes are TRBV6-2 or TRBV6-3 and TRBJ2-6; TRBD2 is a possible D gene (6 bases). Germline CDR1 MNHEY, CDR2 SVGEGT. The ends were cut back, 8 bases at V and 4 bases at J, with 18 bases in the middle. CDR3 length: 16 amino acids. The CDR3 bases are TGTGCCAGCTCCCGGGGCGGGGCGCAGGGGGCCAACGTCCTGACTTTC. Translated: CASSRGGAQGANVLTF.

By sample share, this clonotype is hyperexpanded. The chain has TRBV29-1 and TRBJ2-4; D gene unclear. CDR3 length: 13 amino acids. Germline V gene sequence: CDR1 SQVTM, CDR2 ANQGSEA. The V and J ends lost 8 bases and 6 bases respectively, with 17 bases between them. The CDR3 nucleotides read TGCAGCATAGAAATTCCTCTTAGAAACATTCAGTACTTC. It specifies CSIEIPLRNIQYF.

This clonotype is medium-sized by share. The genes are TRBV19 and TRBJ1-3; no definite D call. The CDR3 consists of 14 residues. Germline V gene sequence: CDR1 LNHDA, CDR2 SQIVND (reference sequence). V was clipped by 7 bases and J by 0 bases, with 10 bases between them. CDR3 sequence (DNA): TGTGCCAGTAAACCCTTAAGCTCTGGAAACACCATATATTTT. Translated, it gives CASKPLSSGNTIYF.

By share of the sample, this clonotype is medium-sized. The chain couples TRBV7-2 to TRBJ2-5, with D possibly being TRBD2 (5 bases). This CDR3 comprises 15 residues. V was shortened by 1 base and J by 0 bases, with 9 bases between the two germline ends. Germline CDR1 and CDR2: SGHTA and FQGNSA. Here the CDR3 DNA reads TGTGCCAGCAGCTTAGTTGGCGGGTACCAAGAGACCCAGTACTTC. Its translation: CASSLVGGYQETQYF.

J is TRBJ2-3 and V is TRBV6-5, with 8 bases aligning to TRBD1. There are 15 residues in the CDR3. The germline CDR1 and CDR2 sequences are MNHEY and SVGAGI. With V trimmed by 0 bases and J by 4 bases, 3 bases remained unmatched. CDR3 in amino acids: CASSYSGQGADTQYF. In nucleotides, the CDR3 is TGTGCCAGCAGTTACTCAGGACAGGGAGCAGATACGCAGTATTTT.

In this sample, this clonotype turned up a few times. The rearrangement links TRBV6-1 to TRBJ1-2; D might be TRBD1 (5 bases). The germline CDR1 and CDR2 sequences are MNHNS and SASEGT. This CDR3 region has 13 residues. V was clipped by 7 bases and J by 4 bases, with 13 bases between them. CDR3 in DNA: TGTGCCAGCATCCAGGGACTAATCTATGGCTACACCTTC. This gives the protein CASIQGLIYGYTF.

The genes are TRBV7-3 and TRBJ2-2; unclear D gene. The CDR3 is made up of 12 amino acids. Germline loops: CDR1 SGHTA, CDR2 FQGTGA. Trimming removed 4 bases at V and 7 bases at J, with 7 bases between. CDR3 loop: CASSSQSGELFF. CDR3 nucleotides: TGTGCCAGCAGCTCCCAGAGCGGGGAGCTGTTTTTT.

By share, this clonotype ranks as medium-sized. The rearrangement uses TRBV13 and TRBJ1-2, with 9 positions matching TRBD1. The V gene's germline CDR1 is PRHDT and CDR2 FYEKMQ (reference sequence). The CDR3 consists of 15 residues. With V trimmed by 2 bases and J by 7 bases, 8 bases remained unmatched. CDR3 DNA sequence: TGTGCCAGCAGCTTACCTGGGACAGGGCGGCGTGGCTACACCTTC. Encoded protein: CASSLPGTGRRGYTF.

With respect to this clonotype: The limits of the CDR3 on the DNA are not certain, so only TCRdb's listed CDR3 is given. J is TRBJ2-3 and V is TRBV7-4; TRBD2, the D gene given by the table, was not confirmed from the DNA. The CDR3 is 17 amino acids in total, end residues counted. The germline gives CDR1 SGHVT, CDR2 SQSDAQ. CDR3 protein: CASSIYLCSPCTDTQYF.

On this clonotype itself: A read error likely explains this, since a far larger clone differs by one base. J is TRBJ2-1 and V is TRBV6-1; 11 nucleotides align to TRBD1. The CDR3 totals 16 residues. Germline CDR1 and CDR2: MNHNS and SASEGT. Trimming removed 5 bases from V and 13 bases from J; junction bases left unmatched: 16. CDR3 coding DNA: TGTGCCAGCAGTAGAATCGGAGGGACAGGGGGAGAGACCCAGTTCTTC. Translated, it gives CASSRIGGTGGETQFF.

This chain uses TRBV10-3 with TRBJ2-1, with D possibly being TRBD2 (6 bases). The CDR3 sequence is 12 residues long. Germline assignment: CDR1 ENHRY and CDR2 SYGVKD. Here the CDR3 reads CDSESDGGEQFF. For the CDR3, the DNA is TGTGACAGTGAGTCGGACGGGGGAGAGCAGTTCTTC.

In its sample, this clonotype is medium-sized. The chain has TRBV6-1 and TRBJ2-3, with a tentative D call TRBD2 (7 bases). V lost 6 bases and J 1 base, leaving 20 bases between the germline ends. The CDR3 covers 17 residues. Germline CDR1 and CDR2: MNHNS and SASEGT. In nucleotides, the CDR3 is TGTGCCAGCAGAACTGGGGGGGCTGGGTTTGGCACAGATACGCAGTATTTT. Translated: CASRTGGAGFGTDTQYF.

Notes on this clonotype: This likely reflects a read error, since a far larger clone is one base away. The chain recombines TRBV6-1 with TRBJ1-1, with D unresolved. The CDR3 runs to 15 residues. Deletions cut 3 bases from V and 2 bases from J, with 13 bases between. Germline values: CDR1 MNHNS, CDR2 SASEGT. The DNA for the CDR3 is TGTGCCAGCAGTGAGTCTCTGGGTGGAAACACTGAAGCTTTCTTT. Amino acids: CASSESLGGNTEAFF.

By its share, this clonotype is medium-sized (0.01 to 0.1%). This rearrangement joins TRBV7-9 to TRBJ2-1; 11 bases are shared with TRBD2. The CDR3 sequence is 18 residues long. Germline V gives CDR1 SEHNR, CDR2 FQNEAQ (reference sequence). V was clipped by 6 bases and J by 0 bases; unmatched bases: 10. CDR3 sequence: CASRPKELAGDSYNEQFF. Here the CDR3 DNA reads TGTGCCAGCAGACCTAAGGAACTAGCGGGGGACTCCTACAATGAGCAGTTCTTC.

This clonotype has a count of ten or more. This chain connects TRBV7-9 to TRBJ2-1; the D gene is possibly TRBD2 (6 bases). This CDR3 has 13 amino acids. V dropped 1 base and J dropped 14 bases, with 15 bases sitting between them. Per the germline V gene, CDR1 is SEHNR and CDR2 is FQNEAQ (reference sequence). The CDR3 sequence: CASSLGERGLKFF. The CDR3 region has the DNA TGTGCCAGCAGCTTAGGGGAACGGGGGTTAAAGTTCTTC.

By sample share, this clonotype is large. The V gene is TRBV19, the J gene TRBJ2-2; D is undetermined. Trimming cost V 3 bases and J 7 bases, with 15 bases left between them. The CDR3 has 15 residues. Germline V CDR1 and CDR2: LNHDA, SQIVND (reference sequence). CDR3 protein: CASSIGLVSGGELFF. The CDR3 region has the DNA TGTGCCAGTAGTATTGGCCTCGTTAGTGGCGGGGAGCTGTTTTTT.

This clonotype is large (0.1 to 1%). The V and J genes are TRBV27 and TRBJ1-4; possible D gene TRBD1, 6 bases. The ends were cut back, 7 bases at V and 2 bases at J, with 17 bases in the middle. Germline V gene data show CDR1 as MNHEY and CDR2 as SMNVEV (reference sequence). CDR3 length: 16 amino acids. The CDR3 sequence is CASKDEGGRTNEKLFF. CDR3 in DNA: TGTGCCAGCAAAGATGAGGGGGGCCGGACTAATGAAAAACTGTTTTTT.

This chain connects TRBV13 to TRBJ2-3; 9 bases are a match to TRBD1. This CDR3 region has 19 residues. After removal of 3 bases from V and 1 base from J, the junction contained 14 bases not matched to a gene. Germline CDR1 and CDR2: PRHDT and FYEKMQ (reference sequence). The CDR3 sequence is CASSFTPRQGVTCTDTQYF. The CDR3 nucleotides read TGTGCCAGCAGCTTCACACCCCGACAGGGGGTAACTTGCACAGATACGCAGTATTTT.

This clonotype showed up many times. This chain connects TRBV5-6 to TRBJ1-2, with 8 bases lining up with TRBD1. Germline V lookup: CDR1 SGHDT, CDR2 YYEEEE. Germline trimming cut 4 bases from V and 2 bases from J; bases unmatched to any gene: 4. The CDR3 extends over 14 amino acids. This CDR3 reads CASSGTGVNYGYTF. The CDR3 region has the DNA TGTGCCAGCAGCGGGACAGGAGTAAACTATGGCTACACCTTC. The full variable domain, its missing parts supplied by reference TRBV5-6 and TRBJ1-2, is DAGVTQSPTHLIKTRGQQVTLRCSPKSGHDTVSWYQQALGQGPQFIFQYYEEEERQRGNFPDRFSGHQFPNYSSELNVNALLLGDSALYLCASSGTGVNYGYTFGSGTRLTVV.

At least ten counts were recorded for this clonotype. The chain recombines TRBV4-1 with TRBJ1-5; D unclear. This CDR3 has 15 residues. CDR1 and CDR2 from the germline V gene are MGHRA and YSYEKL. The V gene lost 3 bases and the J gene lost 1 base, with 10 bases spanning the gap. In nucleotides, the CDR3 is TGCGCCAGCAGCCAGGACCGGTCCAGCAATCAGCCCCAGCATTTT. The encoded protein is CASSQDRSSNQPQHF.